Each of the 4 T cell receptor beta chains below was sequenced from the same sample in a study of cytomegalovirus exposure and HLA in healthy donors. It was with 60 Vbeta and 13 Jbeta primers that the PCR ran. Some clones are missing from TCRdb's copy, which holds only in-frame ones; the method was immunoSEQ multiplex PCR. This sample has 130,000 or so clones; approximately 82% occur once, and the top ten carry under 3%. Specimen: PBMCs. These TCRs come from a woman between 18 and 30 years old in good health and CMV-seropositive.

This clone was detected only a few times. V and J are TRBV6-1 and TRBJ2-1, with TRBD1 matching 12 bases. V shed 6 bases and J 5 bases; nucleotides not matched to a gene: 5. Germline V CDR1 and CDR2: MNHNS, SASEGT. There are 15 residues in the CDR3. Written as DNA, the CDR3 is TGTGCCAGCAGAGACGGGACAGGGGGCCACAATGAGCAGTTCTTC. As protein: CASRDGTGGHNEQFF.

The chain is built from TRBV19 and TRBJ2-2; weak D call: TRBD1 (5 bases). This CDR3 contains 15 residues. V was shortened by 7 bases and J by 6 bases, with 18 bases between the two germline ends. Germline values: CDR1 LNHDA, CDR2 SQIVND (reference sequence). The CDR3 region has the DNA TGTGCCAGTAATAAGGCTAGTCCGACAGCCGGGGAGCTGTTTTTT. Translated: CASNKASPTAGELFF.

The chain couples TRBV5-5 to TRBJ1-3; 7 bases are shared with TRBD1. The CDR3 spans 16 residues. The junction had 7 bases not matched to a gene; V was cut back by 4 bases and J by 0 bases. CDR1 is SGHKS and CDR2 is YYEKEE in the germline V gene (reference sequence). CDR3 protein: CASSPEGGSSGNTIYF. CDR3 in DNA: TGTGCCAGCAGCCCCGAAGGGGGCAGCTCTGGAAACACCATATATTTT. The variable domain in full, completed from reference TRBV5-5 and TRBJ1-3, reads DAGVTQSPTHLIKTRGQQVTLRCSPISGHKSVSWYQQVLGQGPQFIFQYYEKEERGRGNFPDRFSARQFPNYSSELNVNALLLGDSALYLCASSPEGGSSGNTIYFGEGSWLTVV.

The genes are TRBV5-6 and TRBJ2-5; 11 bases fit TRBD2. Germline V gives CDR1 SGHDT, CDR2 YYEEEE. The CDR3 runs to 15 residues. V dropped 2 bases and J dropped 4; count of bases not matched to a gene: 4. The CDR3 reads CASSFWLAGGETQYF. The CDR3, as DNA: TGTGCCAGCAGCTTCTGGCTAGCGGGGGGAGAGACCCAGTACTTC.